This T cell receptor beta chain came from a study of shared clonotypes between healthy human individuals. Looking at the study overall: Samples came from two female and a few male donors aged 18 to 49. General study findings and limits: Only blood samples were collected, and tissue repertoires likely differ. Among a few donors, roughly 5% of naive CD4 clonotypes were found in common.

Comment on this clone: Its antigen is currently unknown.

The J segment lost 13 bases and the V segment lost 4 bases, leaving 12 bases of the junction unmatched. The CDR3 consists of 13 residues. The germline CDR1 and CDR2 sequences are SGHDT and YYEEEE. The assay was run at deep level. Profiled with immunoSEQ multiplex PCR; TCRdb holds only in-frame clones, not every one. This sample has roughly 1,800,000 clones; over 85% occur once, and the top ten carry 1% to 1.5%. Terminally differentiated effector memory CD45RA+ cells were excluded by CCR7 positive selection of CD45RO-negative cells. The V call is TRBV5-6, the J call TRBJ2-3, with 7 bases aligning to TRBD1. Sequencing was performed on naive CD8+ T cells sorted from blood. The receptor was derived from a man between 18 and 35 years old in good health. CDR3 bases: TGTGCCAGCAGCCCCGACAGGGATGATCTAAAGTATTTT. Translating gives CASSPDRDDLKYF.